This T cell receptor beta chain appears in the sequencing data of a study of CD8 T cell repertoires and HIV-1 epitope variants (TCRdb year 2020). As for the study more broadly: T cells were stimulated in separate culture wells with each of twenty-five peptides representing autologous and known Gag and Nef epitope variants. A CMV, EBV and flu peptide pool, the Ebola AY9 epitope as negative control, and a no-peptide well were included as control conditions. The epitopes tested were three Gag epitope families plus Nef HW9 and YT9. T cells were enriched using the EasySep Human T Cell Enrichment Kit and then co-cultured with an equal number of autologous T cell-negative cells acting as antigen-presenting cells. For approximately ten days the cultures were kept in IMDM with gentamicin, and on days 3 and 7 half of the media was changed with IL-2, IL-7 and IL-15 added. An aliquot of 1M T cells was saved as an uncultured baseline condition, separate from the approximately 80 T cell cultures. A total of 83 T cell cultures were run, with each culture condition performed in triplicate except for one peptide, which was performed in duplicate.

Here V drops 0 bases and J drops 3 bases, and the junction holds 1 base not matched to any gene. The CDR3 runs 15 amino acids, cysteine and phenylalanine included. This entry keeps only the CDR3 DNA: 45 bases, framed from base 1. Looking up the germline V gene yields CDR1 SGHRS and CDR2 YFSETQ. The paper as a whole reports these results and caveats: The assay identified only TCR beta chains and indicated proliferation to antigen, not T cell function or cytokine profile. The Nef KF9 family was recognized by five clonotypes and the HW9 family by one, and no responses to the TAALDMSHF plasma variant were observed. Nine antigen-specific TCR beta clonotypes were identified, and 6 or 7 of them appeared cross-reactive for autologous or known escape epitope variants.

This clone appeared a few times. The target of this receptor is not known. There are no base qualities to consult, and no much larger clone falls within one base. The immunoSEQ platform was used to sequence TCR beta CDR3 regions at survey depth. The QIAamp DNA micro kit was used to extract genomic DNA from every cultured and uncultured CD8+ T cell population. The authors' analysis ran thus. Samples with under 5,000 productive reads were excluded, and this exclusion removed about 6% of the roughly 75 HIV peptide-stimulated cultures. A MANAFEST web app trimmed sequences to CDR3 and removed nonproductive sequences, CDR3s under 5 amino acids, and those not starting C or ending F/W. To count as antigen-specific, a clonotype had to be expanded in at least 2 of 3 replicates compared with the no-peptide control at FDR 0.01, and only within one epitope family. A frequency at least fivefold higher than in wells stimulated with peptides from other epitope families was additionally required for specific clonotypes. As stored in TCRdb, this immuneACCESS dataset retains in-frame rearrangements with V and J assigned. A fraction of the clones does not appear; measured against another copy, unresolved V genes explain less than half of the discrepancy, and the remainder lacks a known reason. The V and J calls and clone size come from that table; D and trimming were worked out from the DNA. The sample contains 80,000 to 95,000 clones, 60% to 80% of them found a single time. The ten largest make up around a quarter of the sample.

The EasySep Human CD8+ T Cell Enrichment Kit was used on day 10 to isolate CD8+ T cells from every culture. The sequence is built from TRBV5-1 and TRBJ2-3, and 10 junction bases match TRBD1. This TCR was recovered from a male donor with HIV. The sample was uncultured baseline CD8+ T cells from peripheral blood mononuclear cells (PBMCs). CDR3 loop: CASSLEDRGTDTQYF. The DNA is TGCGCCAGCAGCTTGGAGGACAGGGGGACAGATACGCAGTATTTT.